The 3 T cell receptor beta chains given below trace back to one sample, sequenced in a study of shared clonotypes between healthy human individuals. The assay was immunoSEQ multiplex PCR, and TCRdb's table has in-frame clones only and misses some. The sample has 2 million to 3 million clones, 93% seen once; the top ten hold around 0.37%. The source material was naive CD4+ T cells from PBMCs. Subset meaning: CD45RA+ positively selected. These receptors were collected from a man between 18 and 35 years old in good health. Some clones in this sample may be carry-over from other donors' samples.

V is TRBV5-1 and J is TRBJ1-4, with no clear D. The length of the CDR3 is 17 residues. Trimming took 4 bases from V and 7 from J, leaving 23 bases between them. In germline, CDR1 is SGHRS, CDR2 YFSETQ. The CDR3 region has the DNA TGCGCCAGCAGCGCAACCCCTCCGGCGGTTGCGGGTGAAAAACTGTTTTTT. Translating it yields CASSATPPAVAGEKLFF.

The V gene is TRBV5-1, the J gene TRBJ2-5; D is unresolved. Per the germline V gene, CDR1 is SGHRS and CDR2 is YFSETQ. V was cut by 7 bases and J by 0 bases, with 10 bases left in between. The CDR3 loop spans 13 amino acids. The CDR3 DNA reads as TGCGCCAGCGGTTCGTCGTACCAAGAGACCCAGTACTTC. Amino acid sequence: CASGSSYQETQYF.

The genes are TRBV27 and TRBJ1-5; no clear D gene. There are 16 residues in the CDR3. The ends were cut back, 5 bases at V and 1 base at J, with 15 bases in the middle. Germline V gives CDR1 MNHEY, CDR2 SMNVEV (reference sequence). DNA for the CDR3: TGTGCCAGCAGTGTCCTGCCGGGTGGCAGCAATCAGCCCCAGCATTTT. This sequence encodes CASSVLPGGSNQPQHF.